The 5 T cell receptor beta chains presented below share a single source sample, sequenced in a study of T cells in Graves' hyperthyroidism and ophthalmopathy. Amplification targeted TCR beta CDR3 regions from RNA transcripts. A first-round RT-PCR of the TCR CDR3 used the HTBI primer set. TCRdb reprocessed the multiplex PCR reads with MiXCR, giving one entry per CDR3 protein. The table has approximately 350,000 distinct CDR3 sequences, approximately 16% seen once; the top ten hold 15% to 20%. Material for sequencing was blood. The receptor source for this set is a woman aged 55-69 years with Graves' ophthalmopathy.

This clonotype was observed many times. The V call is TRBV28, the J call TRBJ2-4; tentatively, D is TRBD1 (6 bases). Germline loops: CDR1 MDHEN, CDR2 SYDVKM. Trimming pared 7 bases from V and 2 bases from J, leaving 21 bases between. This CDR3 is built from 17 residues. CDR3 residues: CASTASGTPWPKNIQYF. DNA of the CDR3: TGTGCCAGCACCGCCTCCGGGACACCGTGGCCCAAAAACATTCAGTACTTC.

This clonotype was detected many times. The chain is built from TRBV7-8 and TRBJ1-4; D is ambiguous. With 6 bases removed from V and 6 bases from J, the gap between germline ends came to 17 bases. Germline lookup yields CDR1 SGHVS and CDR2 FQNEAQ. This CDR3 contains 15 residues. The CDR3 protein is CASSSSYAIDEKLFF. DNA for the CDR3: TGTGCCAGCAGTTCATCTTATGCCATCGATGAAAAACTGTTTTTT.

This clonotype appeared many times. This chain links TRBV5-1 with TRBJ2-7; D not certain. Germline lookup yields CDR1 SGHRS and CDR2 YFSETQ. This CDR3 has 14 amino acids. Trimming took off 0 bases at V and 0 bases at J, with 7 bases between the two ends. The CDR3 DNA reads TGCGCCAGCAGCTTGGTTGGATCCTCCTACGAGCAGTACTTC. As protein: CASSLVGSSYEQYF.

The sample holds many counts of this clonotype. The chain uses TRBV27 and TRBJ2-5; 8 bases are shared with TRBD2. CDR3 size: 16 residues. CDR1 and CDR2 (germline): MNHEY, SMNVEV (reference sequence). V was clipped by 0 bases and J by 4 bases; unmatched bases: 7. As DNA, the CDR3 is TGTGCCAGCAGTTTATCCCCCCCCGGGAGGGTAGAGACCCAGTACTTC. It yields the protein CASSLSPPGRVETQYF.

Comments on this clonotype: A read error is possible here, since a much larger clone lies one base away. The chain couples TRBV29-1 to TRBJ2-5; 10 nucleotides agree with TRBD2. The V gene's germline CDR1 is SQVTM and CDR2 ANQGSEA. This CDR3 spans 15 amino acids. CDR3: CGGRPGLATQETQYF. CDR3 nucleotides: TGCGGCGGACGGCCGGGACTAGCGACTCAAGAGACCCAGTACTTC.